Presented here are 31 T cell receptor beta chains from one specimen sequenced in a study of cytomegalovirus exposure and HLA in healthy donors. This PCR relied on a set of 60 Vbeta primers and 13 Jbeta primers. The protocol was immunoSEQ multiplex PCR, while the TCRdb copy is restricted to in-frame clones and leaves out a portion. The data show more than 95,000 clones, with about 10% seen just once and 4% to 5% held by the top ten. Material: PBMCs. These receptors all come from a woman aged 18-35 years in good health and CMV-seropositive.

Only one count was recorded for this clone. This chain connects TRBV6-5 to TRBJ1-6; D is undetermined. The CDR3 loop spans 15 amino acids. Trimming removed 2 bases at V and 8 bases at J, with 13 bases between. CDR1 and CDR2 (germline): MNHEY, SVGAGI. In DNA form, the CDR3 reads TGTGCCAGCAGTTACGGTACAGCCGATTATTCACCCCTCCACTTT. Its translation: CASSYGTADYSPLHF.

This clone has a handful of counts. The chain uses TRBV11-2 and TRBJ2-7, with D possibly TRBD1 on 5 matching bases. Trimming took off 3 bases at V and 5 bases at J, with 14 bases between the two ends. In germline, CDR1 is SGHAT, CDR2 FQNNGV. CDR3 length: 14 residues. In nucleotides, the CDR3 is TGTGCCAGCAGCTTGATGGGGCTAGTTAACGAGCAGTACTTC. Translated: CASSLMGLVNEQYF.

This chain links TRBV7-9 with TRBJ2-3; TRBD1 matches 8 bases. After removal of 5 bases from V and 6 bases from J, the junction contained 10 bases not matched to a gene. Germline-derived CDR1 and CDR2 are SEHNR and FQNEAQ (reference sequence). This CDR3 has 15 amino acids. This CDR3 reads CASSETGTGVDTQYF. For the CDR3, the DNA is TGTGCCAGCAGCGAAACCGGGACAGGAGTGGATACGCAGTATTTT.

This clone was counted between two and nine times. The chain couples TRBV5-1 to TRBJ2-7; 10 nucleotides agree with TRBD2. V was pared by 0 bases and J by 5 bases, with 8 bases of the junction left unmatched. CDR3 length: 16 amino acids. Germline V gives CDR1 SGHRS, CDR2 YFSETQ. The CDR3 spells CASSLVSSGSFNEQYF. CDR3 nucleotide sequence: TGCGCCAGCAGCTTGGTGTCTAGCGGGAGTTTTAACGAGCAGTACTTC.

This CDR3 reads CASSLRGPGNTIYF. The DNA for the CDR3 is TGTGCCAGCAGCCTACGGGGTCCGGGAAACACCATATATTTT. This rearrangement joins TRBV6-5 to TRBJ1-3, with D uncertain. The CDR3 sequence is 14 residues long. Germline V gives CDR1 MNHEY, CDR2 SVGAGI. Trimming left V 6 bases short and J 4 bases short, with 13 bases between.

This clone was counted only a few times. It is likely a read error, because the conserved phenylalanine at the end of the CDR3 is missing. V and J are TRBV9 and TRBJ1-1; tentatively, D is TRBD1 (5 bases). Germline values: CDR1 SGDLS, CDR2 YYNGEE. This CDR3 has 16 amino acids. This CDR3 reads CDSSSPGGTEDTEAFL. The CDR3 bases are TGTGACAGCAGCTCCCCCGGGGGAACAGAAGACACTGAAGCTTTCTTG.

The rearrangement joins TRBV5-6 to TRBJ2-5; a possible D gene is TRBD2 (6 bases). The V and J ends lost 0 bases and 4 bases respectively, with 13 bases between them. The V gene's germline CDR1 is SGHDT and CDR2 YYEEEE. CDR3 length equals 15 residues. The chain's CDR3 is CASSLVFGSGETQYF. CDR3 DNA: TGTGCCAGCAGCTTGGTTTTCGGGAGTGGAGAGACCCAGTACTTC. Based on the CDR3 plus reference TRBV5-6 and TRBJ2-5, the full variable domain is DAGVTQSPTHLIKTRGQQVTLRCSPKSGHDTVSWYQQALGQGPQFIFQYYEEEERQRGNFPDRFSGHQFPNYSSELNVNALLLGDSALYLCASSLVFGSGETQYFGPGTRLLVL.

The chain couples TRBV18 to TRBJ1-5; D gene ambiguous. This CDR3 has 13 amino acids. The ends were cut back, 2 bases at V and 5 bases at J, with 7 bases in the middle. Germline CDR1 and CDR2: KGHSH and LQKENI. The CDR3 sequence: CASSPGAYQPQHF. The CDR3 bases are TGTGCCAGCTCACCAGGTGCGTATCAGCCCCAGCATTTT.

There are a few counts of this clone. This sequence joins TRBV9 and TRBJ1-1, with 9 positions matching TRBD1. J lost 11 bases, V lost 0 bases, and 5 bases had no gene match. Germline CDR1 SGDLS, CDR2 YYNGEE. The CDR3 has 13 residues. In DNA form, the CDR3 reads TGTGCCAGCAGCGTAGGGGACAGGGATGAGGCTTTCTTT. Protein sequence: CASSVGDRDEAFF.

This clone was detected only a few times. The chain combines TRBV10-2 with TRBJ2-2; the D gene is possibly TRBD2 (7 bases). The CDR3 consists of 15 residues. Trimming took 3 bases from V and 6 from J, leaving 14 bases between them. Germline CDR1 is WSHSY and CDR2 is SAAADI. The CDR3 protein is CASSDRGAGAGELFF. CDR3 bases: TGCGCCAGCAGTGATCGGGGGGCGGGGGCCGGGGAGCTGTTTTTT.

This clone was recorded a few times. The J gene is TRBJ2-2, the V gene TRBV6-5; a possible D gene is TRBD2 (5 bases). Germline V lookup: CDR1 MNHEY, CDR2 SVGAGI. This CDR3 has 14 amino acids. V shed 5 bases and J shed 4 bases, with 11 bases lying between them. CDR3 protein: CASSRGGITGELFF. In DNA, the CDR3 is TGTGCCAGCAGTCGGGGTGGAATCACCGGGGAGCTGTTTTTT.

This clone came up many times. This chain connects TRBV6-1 to TRBJ2-1, with D maybe TRBD2 (5 bases). V was cut by 2 bases and J by 2 bases, with 10 bases left in between. The CDR3 is 15 amino acids. Germline CDR1 and CDR2: MNHNS and SASEGT. This chain's CDR3 is CASSEMRDPYNEQFF. The CDR3, as DNA: TGTGCCAGCAGTGAAATGAGGGATCCCTACAATGAGCAGTTCTTC.

This clone has more than one count but fewer than ten. This sequence joins TRBV5-4 and TRBJ2-7; D perhaps matches TRBD1 (6 bases). Trimming removed 1 base from V and 5 bases from J, with 10 bases in between. Per the germline V gene, CDR1 is SGHNT and CDR2 is YYREEE (reference sequence). This CDR3 has 13 residues. Here the CDR3 DNA reads TGTGCCAGCAGCTTGCTCTCAGGGGACGAGCAGTACTTC. It yields the protein CASSLLSGDEQYF.

This chain uses TRBV9 with TRBJ2-3, with 7 bases that match TRBD1. CDR1 SGDLS and CDR2 YYNGEE come from the germline V gene. The J segment lost 6 bases and the V segment lost 3 bases, leaving 16 bases of the junction unmatched. CDR3 length equals 17 residues. CDR3 sequence (DNA): TGTGCCAGCAGCGGAGACCCATCGGGGACAGACACCGATACGCAGTATTTT. Translated: CASSGDPSGTDTDTQYF. The full variable domain, its missing parts supplied by reference TRBV9 and TRBJ2-3, is DSGVTQTPKHLITATGQRVTLRCSPRSGDLSVYWYQQSLDQGLQFLIQYYNGEERAKGNILERFSAQQFPDLHSELNLSSLELGDSALYFCASSGDPSGTDTDTQYFGPGTRLTVL.

This clone was counted only a few times. V and J are TRBV10-3 and TRBJ2-5; 7 nucleotides line up with TRBD2. CDR3 length: 15 residues. Germline values: CDR1 ENHRY, CDR2 SYGVKD. The V and J ends lost 5 bases and 5 bases, in that order; junction bases with no gene match: 11. The CDR3 sequence: CAISSGGGSGETQYF. In nucleotides, the CDR3 is TGTGCCATCAGTTCTGGGGGGGGGTCCGGGGAGACCCAGTACTTC.

This clone was counted between two and nine times. CDR3 sequence (DNA): TGTGCCAGCAGTCCCGAGACAGGGTTCTATGGCTACACCTTC. As protein: CASSPETGFYGYTF. The J gene is TRBJ1-2, the V gene TRBV6-1, with 7 bases matching TRBD1. CDR3 length: 14 amino acids. The ends lost 5 bases at V and 4 bases at J; junction bases unmatched: 7. Germline V gene lookup returns CDR1 MNHNS and CDR2 SASEGT.

This clone was counted a few times. The rearrangement links TRBV7-6 to TRBJ1-2; D remains ambiguous. V was pared by 2 bases and J by 4 bases, with 14 bases between. Germline-derived CDR1 and CDR2 are SGHVS and FNYEAQ. The CDR3 runs 15 residues. The chain's CDR3 is CASSLLWGDGYGYTF. Written as DNA, the CDR3 is TGTGCCAGCAGCTTATTATGGGGAGACGGCTATGGCTACACCTTC.

This clone was detected only a few times. J is TRBJ2-1 and V is TRBV6-5; 7 positions match TRBD2. Germline V lookup: CDR1 MNHEY, CDR2 SVGAGI. V shed 2 bases, J shed 4 bases, and the junction held 2 bases outside the gene matches. This CDR3 is 14 amino acids long. CDR3 amino acids: CASSYGGGYNEQFF. The CDR3 coding sequence is TGTGCCAGCAGTTACGGGGGAGGGTACAATGAGCAGTTCTTC.

V and J are TRBV18 and TRBJ1-2; the D is unclear. CDR3 size: 16 residues. CDR1 KGHSH and CDR2 LQKENI come from the germline V gene. Trimming removed 6 bases at V and 4 bases at J, with 21 bases between. CDR3 sequence: CASSLMEGADFYGYTF. In DNA form, the CDR3 reads TGTGCCAGCTCCCTTATGGAGGGCGCGGACTTCTATGGCTACACCTTC.

Written as DNA, the CDR3 is TGTGCCAGCGAGCTTAACTATGGCTACACCTTC. Translated: CASELNYGYTF. The chain carries TRBV7-9 and TRBJ1-2; D uncertain. This CDR3 has 11 amino acids. V lost 8 bases and J 1 base, leaving 5 bases between the germline ends. CDR1 and CDR2 from the germline V gene are SEHNR and FQNEAQ (reference sequence).

The V gene is TRBV5-1, the J gene TRBJ2-2; 11 bases match TRBD1. Germline CDR1 is SGHRS and CDR2 is YFSETQ. The J segment lost 5 bases and the V segment lost 4 bases, leaving 10 bases of the junction unmatched. The CDR3 is 17 amino acids. CDR3 bases: TGCGCCAGCAGCCCTCCGGGACAGGGGGGTCGTACCGGGGAGCTGTTTTTT. It specifies CASSPPGQGGRTGELFF.

The V gene is TRBV28, the J gene TRBJ1-1; D is perhaps TRBD1 (5 bases). V lost 1 base, J lost 0 bases, and 9 bases lay in between. The CDR3 runs 15 residues. CDR1 MDHEN and CDR2 SYDVKM come from the germline V gene. The CDR3 DNA is TGTGCCAGCAGTTTATCTTGGGGCCTGAACACTGAAGCTTTCTTT. Protein product: CASSLSWGLNTEAFF.

The chain employs TRBV5-1 and TRBJ1-2, with D maybe TRBD1 (6 bases). This CDR3 spans 16 amino acids. The germline V gene encodes CDR1 SGHRS and CDR2 YFSETQ. V was shortened by 1 base and J by 1 base, with 14 bases between the two germline ends. The CDR3: CASSLRSGAINYGYTF. The DNA for the CDR3 is TGCGCCAGCAGCTTGAGATCAGGGGCCATTAACTATGGCTACACCTTC.

V is TRBV18 and J is TRBJ1-1; TRBD1 matches 7 bases. The CDR3 length is 12 residues. The junction had 4 bases not matched to a gene; V was cut back by 5 bases and J by 7 bases. From germline, CDR1 is KGHSH and CDR2 LQKENI. CDR3 loop: CASSDRADEAFF. The DNA for the CDR3 is TGTGCCAGCTCAGACAGGGCTGATGAAGCTTTCTTT.

V gene TRBV2 combines with J gene TRBJ2-7; tentative D call: TRBD1 (6 bases). This CDR3 is 12 amino acids long. V was shortened by 6 bases and J by 2 bases, with 8 bases between the two germline ends. The V gene's germline CDR1 is SNHLY and CDR2 FYNNEI. CDR3 in amino acids: CASRDRTYEQYF. In DNA, the CDR3 is TGTGCCAGCAGGGACAGAACCTACGAGCAGTACTTC.

This clone was seen only a few times. This chain connects TRBV10-2 to TRBJ1-5, with D perhaps matching TRBD1 (5 bases). V lost 2 bases, J lost 0 bases, and 5 bases lay in between. The CDR3 runs 14 residues. Germline CDR1 WSHSY, CDR2 SAAADI. CDR3 sequence: CASSETGSNQPQHF. CDR3 DNA: TGCGCCAGCAGTGAGACAGGTAGCAATCAGCCCCAGCATTTT.

This clone was picked up a small number of times. Written as DNA, the CDR3 is TGCGCCAGCAGCTTAGCTAGCATCGGTGAGACCCAGTACTTC. Translating gives CASSLASIGETQYF. This chain links TRBV5-1 with TRBJ2-5; D might be TRBD2 (5 bases). The CDR3 runs 14 residues. CDR1 SGHRS and CDR2 YFSETQ come from the germline V gene. V was trimmed by 2 bases and J by 5 bases, leaving 13 bases between them.

This clone appeared a few times. The chain joins TRBV5-1 to TRBJ1-4; D is possibly TRBD1 (6 bases). Trimming took off 0 bases at V and 8 bases at J, with 11 bases between the two ends. Germline assignment: CDR1 SGHRS and CDR2 YFSETQ. The CDR3 sequence is 14 residues long. Here the CDR3 DNA reads TGCGCCAGCAGCTTGGTTCCAGGGGTAGAAAAACTGTTTTTT. This sequence encodes CASSLVPGVEKLFF.

The chain uses TRBV29-1 and TRBJ1-1, with D unresolved. The CDR3 contains 13 residues. Germline-derived CDR1 and CDR2 are SQVTM and ANQGSEA. Trimming shortened V by 7 bases and J by 2 bases, and 14 bases separated the two germline ends. The CDR3 DNA reads TGCAGCGCCCTGGGAGTCTACAACACTGAAGCTTTCTTT. Translation gives CSALGVYNTEAFF. The full variable domain, completed using reference TRBV29-1 and TRBJ1-1, is SAVISQKPSRDICQRGTSLTIQCQVDSQVTMMFWYRQQPGQSLTLIATANQGSEATYESGFVIDKFPISRPNLTFSTLTVSNMSPEDSSIYLCSALGVYNTEAFFGQGTRLTVV.

The rearrangement uses TRBV6-1 and TRBJ1-1; D is unclear. CDR3 length equals 15 residues. CDR1 is MNHNS and CDR2 is SASEGT in the germline V gene. Trimming shortened V by 0 bases and J by 5 bases, and 13 bases separated the two germline ends. The CDR3 DNA reads TGTGCCAGCAGTGAAGCGGGCACGCTTGGGACTGAAGCTTTCTTT. It specifies CASSEAGTLGTEAFF.

This clone appeared a few times. The chain carries TRBV7-9 and TRBJ2-5; 8 bases agree with TRBD2. The ends lost 6 bases at V and 1 base at J; junction bases unmatched: 13. The CDR3 runs 17 residues. Looked up from germline, CDR1 is SEHNR and CDR2 is FQNEAQ (reference sequence). The CDR3 reads CASRGTGGTSGQETQYF. In nucleotides, the CDR3 is TGTGCCAGCAGGGGGACGGGGGGAACTAGCGGCCAAGAGACCCAGTACTTC.